The rows below give T cell receptor beta chains drawn from one sample of a study of CXCR3-negative and CXCR3-positive naive CD8 T cells. TCRdb reanalyzed the 5' RACE reads and collapses them to one entry per CDR3 protein, without DNA. This table lists tens of thousands of distinct CDR3 sequences. The sample comprised naive CXCR3+ CD8+ T cells from blood. The receptors derive from a human donor in good health. Some clones in this sample may be carry-over from other donors' samples. Both conserved end residues are part of each CDR3.

TRBV5-1	TRBJ2-7	CASSMLPDRSSYEQYF
TRBV28	TRBJ2-3	CASRQSTDTQYF
TRBV15	TRBJ2-7	CATSGTGASSYEQYF
TRBV7-9	TRBJ1-1	CASSILDSHSEAFF
TRBV7-9	TRBJ2-1	CASSERQGPSYNEQFF
TRBV12-3/TRBV12-4	TRBJ2-1	CASSPGAGLQFF
TRBV11-2	TRBJ2-1	CASSLRTRVWDEQFF
TRBV7-9	TRBJ2-7	CASSSGQGSSYEQYF
TRBV10-2	TRBJ2-7	CASSEDLKPYEQYF
TRBV29-1	TRBJ1-3	CSVLGKSGNTIYF
TRBV28	TRBJ1-4	CASSPILATNEKLFF
TRBV5-1	TRBJ2-7	CASSLRRGYYEQYF
TRBV12-3/TRBV12-4	TRBJ1-1	CASSLGGTVNTEAFF
TRBV6-6	TRBJ1-5	CASSYWFVDRDGEGQPQHF
TRBV7-8	TRBJ2-1	CASSPRDRGAYNEQFF
TRBV13	TRBJ1-2	CASSPTGTGGDGYTF
TRBV6-4	TRBJ2-1	CASSPMAGGEQFF
TRBV28	TRBJ1-2	CASSFNDYGYTF
TRBV7-9	TRBJ2-7	CASSHTGTGNDEQYF
TRBV28	TRBJ2-7	CASSTPGTRSSYEQYF
TRBV3-1	TRBJ1-2	CASSSVEGEDGYTF
TRBV7-8	TRBJ2-2	CASSIEGGRRVSGELFF
TRBV21-1	TRBJ1-6	CASSKNDFTPTGFNSPLHF
TRBV14	TRBJ2-1	CASSRGGSSYNEQFF
TRBV20-1	TRBJ2-1	CSARDLFSGGAQVNEQFF
TRBV6-6	TRBJ2-7	CASSPPKEGGDEQYF
TRBV7-3	TRBJ2-1	CASSSDRDEQFF
TRBV7-6	TRBJ2-5	CASSLAPTETQYF
TRBV11-3	TRBJ2-1	CASSLGVIDDSEQFF
TRBV7-2	TRBJ2-7	CANSSSGGGPEQYF
TRBV9	TRBJ2-1	CASSVVRTYNEQFF
TRBV29-1	TRBJ2-1	CSVESLSGEQFF
TRBV29-1	TRBJ1-1	CSVSPGVYTEAFF
TRBV6-2/TRBV6-3	TRBJ2-5	CASRDRVFPETQYF
TRBV6-2/TRBV6-3	TRBJ2-7	CASSSGDSQFYEQYF
TRBV7-7	TRBJ2-2	CASSLSATTGELFF
TRBV21-1	TRBJ1-1	CASSKPHTNATTEAFF
TRBV4-2	TRBJ1-1	CASSQPGTGMSTEAFF